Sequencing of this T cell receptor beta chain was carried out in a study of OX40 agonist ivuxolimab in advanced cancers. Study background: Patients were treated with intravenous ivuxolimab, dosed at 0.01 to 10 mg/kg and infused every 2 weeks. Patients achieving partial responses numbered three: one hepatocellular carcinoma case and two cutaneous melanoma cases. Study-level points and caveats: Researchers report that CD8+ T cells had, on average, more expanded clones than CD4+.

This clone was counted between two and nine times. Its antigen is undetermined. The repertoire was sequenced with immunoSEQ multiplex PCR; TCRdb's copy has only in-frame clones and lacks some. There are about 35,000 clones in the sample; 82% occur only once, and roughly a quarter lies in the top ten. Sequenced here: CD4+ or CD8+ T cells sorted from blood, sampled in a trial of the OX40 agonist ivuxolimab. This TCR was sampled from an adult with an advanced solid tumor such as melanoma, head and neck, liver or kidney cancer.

The CDR3 nucleotides are TGTGCCAGCAGTTCAGGGGGAACTAATGAAAAACTGTTTTTT. Translating it yields CASSSGGTNEKLFF. This sequence joins TRBV27 and TRBJ1-4; 7 nucleotides agree with TRBD1. The germline CDR1 and CDR2 sequences are MNHEY and SMNVEV (reference sequence). The ends lost 4 bases at V and 1 base at J; junction bases unmatched: 0. This CDR3 contains 14 residues.